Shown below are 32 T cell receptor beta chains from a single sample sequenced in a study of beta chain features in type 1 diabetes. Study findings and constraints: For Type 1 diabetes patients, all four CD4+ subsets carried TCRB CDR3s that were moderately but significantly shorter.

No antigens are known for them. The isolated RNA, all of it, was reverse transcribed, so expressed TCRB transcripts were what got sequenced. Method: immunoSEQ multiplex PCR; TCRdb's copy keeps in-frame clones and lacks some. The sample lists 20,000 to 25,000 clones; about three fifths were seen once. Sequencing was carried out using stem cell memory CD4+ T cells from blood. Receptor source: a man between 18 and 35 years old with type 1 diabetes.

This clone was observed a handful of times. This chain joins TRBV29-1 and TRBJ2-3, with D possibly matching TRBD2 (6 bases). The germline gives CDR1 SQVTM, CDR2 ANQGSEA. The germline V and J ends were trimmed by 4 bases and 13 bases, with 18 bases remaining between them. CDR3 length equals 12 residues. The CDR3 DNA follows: TGCAGCGTTGGGGAACGGGACTCTGGGGAGTATTTT. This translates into CSVGERDSGEYF.

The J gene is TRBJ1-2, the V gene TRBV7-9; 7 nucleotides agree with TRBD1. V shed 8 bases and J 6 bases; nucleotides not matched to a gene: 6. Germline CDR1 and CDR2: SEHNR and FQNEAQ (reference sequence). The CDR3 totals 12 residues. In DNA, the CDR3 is TGTGCCAGCTACGAGGGGGCCGATGGCTACACCTTC. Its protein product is CASYEGADGYTF.

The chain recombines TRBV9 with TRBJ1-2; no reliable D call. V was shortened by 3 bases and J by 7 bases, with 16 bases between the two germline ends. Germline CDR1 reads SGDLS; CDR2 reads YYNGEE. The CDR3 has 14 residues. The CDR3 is CASSADSSYSGYTF. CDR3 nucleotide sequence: TGTGCCAGCAGCGCCGATTCCAGCTACAGTGGCTACACCTTC.

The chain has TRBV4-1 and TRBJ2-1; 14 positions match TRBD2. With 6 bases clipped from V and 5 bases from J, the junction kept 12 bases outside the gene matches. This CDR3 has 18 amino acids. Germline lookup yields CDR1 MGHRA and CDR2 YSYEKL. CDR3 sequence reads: CASSHKGLAGVQDNEQFF. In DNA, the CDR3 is TGCGCCAGCAGTCACAAGGGACTAGCGGGAGTTCAGGACAATGAGCAGTTCTTC.

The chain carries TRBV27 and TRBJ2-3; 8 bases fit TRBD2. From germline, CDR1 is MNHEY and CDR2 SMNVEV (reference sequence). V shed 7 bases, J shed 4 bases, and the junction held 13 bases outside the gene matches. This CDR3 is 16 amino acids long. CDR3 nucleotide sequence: TGTGCCAGCACTTCGTTTGGGACTAGTGGTTCAGATACGCAGTATTTT. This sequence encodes CASTSFGTSGSDTQYF.

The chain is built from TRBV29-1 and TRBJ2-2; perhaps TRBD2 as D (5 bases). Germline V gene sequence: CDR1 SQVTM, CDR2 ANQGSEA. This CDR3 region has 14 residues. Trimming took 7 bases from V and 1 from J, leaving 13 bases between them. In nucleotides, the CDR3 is TGCAGCGCCCGGACGGGGATGAACACCGGGGAGCTGTTTTTT. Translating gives CSARTGMNTGELFF.

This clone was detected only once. CDR3 bases: TGCAGCGTTCGGACAGAGGGCAATCAGCCCCAGCATTTT. Translated, it gives CSVRTEGNQPQHF. The chain couples TRBV29-1 to TRBJ1-5; D might be TRBD1 (6 bases). Germline V lookup: CDR1 SQVTM, CDR2 ANQGSEA. This CDR3 contains 13 residues. V was trimmed by 5 bases and J by 2 bases, leaving 10 bases between them.

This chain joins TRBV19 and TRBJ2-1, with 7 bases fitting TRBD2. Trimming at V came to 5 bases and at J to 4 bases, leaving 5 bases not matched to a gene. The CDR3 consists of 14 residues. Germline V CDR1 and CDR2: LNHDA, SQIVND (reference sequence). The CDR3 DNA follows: TGTGCCAGTAGTTCAGATAGCGGGTACAATGAGCAGTTCTTC. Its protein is CASSSDSGYNEQFF.

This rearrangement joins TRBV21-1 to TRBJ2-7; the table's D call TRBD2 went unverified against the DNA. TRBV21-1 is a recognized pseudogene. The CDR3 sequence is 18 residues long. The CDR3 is CASSSQPGLAGGLYEQYF. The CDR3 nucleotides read TGTGCCAGCAGCAGTCAGCCGGGACTAGCGGGAGGGCTTTACGAGCAGTACTTC.

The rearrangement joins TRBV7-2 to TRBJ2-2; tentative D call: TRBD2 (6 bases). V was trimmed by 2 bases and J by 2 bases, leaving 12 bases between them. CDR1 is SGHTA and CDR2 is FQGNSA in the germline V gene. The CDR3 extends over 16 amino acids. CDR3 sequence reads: CASSLWGSGNTGELFF. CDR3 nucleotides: TGTGCCAGCAGCTTATGGGGTAGCGGAAACACCGGGGAGCTGTTTTTT.

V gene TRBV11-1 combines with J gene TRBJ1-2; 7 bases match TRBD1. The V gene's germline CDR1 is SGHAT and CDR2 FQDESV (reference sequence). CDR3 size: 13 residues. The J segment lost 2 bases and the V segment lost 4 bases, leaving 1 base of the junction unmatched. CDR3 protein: CASSSDRNYGYTF. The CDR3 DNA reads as TGTGCCAGCAGCTCGGACAGGAACTATGGCTACACCTTC.

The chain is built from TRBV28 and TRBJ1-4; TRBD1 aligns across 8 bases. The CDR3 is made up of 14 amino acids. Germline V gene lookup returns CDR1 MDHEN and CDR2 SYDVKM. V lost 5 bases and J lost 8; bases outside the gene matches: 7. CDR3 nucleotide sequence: TGTGCCAGCAGTAACGCAGGGGGCGAGGAAAAACTGTTTTTT. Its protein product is CASSNAGGEEKLFF.

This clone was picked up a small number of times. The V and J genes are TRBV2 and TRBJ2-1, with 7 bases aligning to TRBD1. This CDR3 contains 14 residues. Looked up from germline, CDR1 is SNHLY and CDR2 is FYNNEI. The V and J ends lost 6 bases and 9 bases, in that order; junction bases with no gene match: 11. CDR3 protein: CASSPLRQGAEQFF. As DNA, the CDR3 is TGTGCCAGCAGCCCCCTTAGACAGGGAGCTGAGCAGTTCTTC.

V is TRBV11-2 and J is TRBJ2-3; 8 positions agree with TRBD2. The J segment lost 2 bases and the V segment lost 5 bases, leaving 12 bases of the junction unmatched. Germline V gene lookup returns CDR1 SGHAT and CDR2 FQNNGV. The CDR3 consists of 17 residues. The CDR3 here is CASSPSGAGGHTDTQYF. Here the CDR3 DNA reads TGTGCCAGCAGCCCTAGCGGTGCGGGAGGTCACACAGATACGCAGTATTTT.

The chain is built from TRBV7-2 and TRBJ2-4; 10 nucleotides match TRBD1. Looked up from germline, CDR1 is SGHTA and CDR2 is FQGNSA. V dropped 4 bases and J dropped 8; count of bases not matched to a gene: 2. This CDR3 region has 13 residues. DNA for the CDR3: TGTGCCAGCAGCTACGGGACAGGGGACATTCAGTACTTC. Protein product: CASSYGTGDIQYF.

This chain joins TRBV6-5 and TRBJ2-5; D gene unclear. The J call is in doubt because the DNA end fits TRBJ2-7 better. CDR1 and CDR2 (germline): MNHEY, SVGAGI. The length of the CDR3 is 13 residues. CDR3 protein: CASRSGSTFEQYF. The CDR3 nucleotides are TGTGCCAGCAGGTCCGGTAGCACATTCGAGCAGTACTTC.

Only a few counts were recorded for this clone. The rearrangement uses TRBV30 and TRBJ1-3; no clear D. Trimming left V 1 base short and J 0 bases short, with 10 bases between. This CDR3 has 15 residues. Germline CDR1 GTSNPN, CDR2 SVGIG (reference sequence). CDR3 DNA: TGTGCCTGGAGTGCCGGACTTACCTCTGGAAACACCATATATTTT. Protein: CAWSAGLTSGNTIYF. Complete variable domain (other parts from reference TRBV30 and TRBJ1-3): SQTIHQWPATLVQPVGSPLSLECTVEGTSNPNLYWYRQAAGRGLQLLFYSVGIGQISSEVPQNLSASRPQDRQFILSSKKLLLSDSGFYLCAWSAGLTSGNTIYFGEGSWLTVV.

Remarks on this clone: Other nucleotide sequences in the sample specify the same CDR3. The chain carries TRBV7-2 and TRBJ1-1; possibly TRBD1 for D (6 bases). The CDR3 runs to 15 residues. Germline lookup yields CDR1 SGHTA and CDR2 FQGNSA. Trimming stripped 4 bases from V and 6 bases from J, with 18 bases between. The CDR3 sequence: CASSSDPRGYAEAFF. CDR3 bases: TGTGCCAGCAGCTCGGACCCCAGGGGTTACGCTGAAGCTTTCTTT.

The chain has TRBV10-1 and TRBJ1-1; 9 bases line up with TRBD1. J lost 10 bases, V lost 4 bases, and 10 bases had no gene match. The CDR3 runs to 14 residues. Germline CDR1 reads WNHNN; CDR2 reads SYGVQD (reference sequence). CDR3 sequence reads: CASSAGDRVMGAFF. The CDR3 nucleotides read TGCGCCAGCAGTGCGGGGGACAGGGTGATGGGAGCTTTCTTT.

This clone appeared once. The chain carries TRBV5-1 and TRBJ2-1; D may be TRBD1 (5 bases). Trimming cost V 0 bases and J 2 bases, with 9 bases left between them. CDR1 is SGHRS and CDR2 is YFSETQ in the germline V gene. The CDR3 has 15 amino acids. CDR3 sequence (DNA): TGCGCCAGCAGCTTGGAAGGGGTCGCCTACAATGAGCAGTTCTTC. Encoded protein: CASSLEGVAYNEQFF.

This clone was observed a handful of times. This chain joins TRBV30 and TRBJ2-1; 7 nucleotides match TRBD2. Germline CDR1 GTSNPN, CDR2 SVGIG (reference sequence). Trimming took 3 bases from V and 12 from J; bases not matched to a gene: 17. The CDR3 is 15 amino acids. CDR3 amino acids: CAWRRVGGRAVGQFF. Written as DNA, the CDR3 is TGTGCCTGGAGACGCGTCGGGGGGAGGGCAGTTGGGCAGTTCTTC.

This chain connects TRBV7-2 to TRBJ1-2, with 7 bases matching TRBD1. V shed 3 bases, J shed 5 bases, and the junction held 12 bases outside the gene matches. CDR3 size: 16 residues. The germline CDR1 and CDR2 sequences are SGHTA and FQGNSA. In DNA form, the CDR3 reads TGTGCCAGCAGCTTTCTCGACAGGGCGAATGGTTATGGCTACACCTTC. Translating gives CASSFLDRANGYGYTF. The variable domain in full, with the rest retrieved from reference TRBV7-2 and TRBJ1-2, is GAGVSQSPSNKVTEKGKDVELRCDPISGHTALYWYRQSLGQGLEFLIYFQGNSAPDKSGLPSDRFSAERTGGSVSTLTIQRTQQEDSAVYLCASSFLDRANGYGYTFGSGTRLTVV.

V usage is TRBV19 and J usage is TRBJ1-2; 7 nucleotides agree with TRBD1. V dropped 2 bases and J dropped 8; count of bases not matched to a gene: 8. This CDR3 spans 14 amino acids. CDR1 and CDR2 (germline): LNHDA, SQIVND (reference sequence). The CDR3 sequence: CASSITGQTFGYTF. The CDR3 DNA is TGTGCCAGTAGTATAACGGGACAGACCTTCGGCTACACCTTC.

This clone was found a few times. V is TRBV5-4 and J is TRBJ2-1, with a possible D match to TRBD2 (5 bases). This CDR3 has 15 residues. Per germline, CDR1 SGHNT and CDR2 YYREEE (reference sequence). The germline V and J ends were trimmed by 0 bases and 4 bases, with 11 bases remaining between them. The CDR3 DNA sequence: TGTGCCAGCAGCTTGGAACAGCGGAGTTACAATGAGCAGTTCTTC. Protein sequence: CASSLEQRSYNEQFF.

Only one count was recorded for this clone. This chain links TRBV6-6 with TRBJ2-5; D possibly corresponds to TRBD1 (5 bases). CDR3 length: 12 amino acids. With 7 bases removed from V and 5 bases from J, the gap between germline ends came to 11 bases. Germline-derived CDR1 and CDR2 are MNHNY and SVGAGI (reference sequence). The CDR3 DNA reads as TGTGCCAGCACAGGGTACGGGGAGACCCAGTACTTC. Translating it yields CASTGYGETQYF.

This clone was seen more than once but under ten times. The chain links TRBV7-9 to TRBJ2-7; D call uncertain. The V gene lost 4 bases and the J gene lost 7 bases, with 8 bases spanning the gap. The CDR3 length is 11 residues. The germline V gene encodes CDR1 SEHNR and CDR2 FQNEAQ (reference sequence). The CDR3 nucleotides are TGTGCCAGCAGCTACTCCGGTGAGCAGTACTTC. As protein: CASSYSGEQYF.

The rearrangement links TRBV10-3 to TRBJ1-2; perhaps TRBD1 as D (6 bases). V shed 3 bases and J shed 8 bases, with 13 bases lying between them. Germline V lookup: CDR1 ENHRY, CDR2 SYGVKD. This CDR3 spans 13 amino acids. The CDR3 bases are TGTGCCATCAGTGACAACAGGGATTACGGCTACACCTTC. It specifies CAISDNRDYGYTF.

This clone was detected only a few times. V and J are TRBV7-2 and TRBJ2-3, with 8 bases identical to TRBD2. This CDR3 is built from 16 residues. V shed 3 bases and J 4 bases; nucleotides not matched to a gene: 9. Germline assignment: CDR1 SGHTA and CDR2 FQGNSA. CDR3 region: CASSFGAGDLPDTQYF. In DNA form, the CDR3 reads TGTGCCAGCAGCTTCGGAGCGGGGGACCTGCCAGATACGCAGTATTTT.

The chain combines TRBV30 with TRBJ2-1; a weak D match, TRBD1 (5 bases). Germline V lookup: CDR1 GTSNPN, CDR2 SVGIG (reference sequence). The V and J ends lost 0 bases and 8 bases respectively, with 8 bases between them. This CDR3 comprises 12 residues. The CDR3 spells CAWSVGADEQFF. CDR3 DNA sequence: TGTGCCTGGAGTGTTGGGGCGGATGAGCAGTTCTTC.

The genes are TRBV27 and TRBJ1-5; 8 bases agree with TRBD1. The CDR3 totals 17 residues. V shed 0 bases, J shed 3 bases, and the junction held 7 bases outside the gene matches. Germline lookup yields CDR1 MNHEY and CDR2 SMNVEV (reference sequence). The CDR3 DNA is TGTGCCAGCAGTTTATCGTATAGGACAGGGAACAATCAGCCCCAGCATTTT. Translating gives CASSLSYRTGNNQPQHF.

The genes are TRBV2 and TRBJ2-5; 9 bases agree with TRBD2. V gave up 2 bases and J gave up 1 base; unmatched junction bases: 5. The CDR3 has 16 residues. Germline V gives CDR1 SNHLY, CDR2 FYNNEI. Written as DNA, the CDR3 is TGTGCCAGCAGTGAAAGGACTAGCGTCTTCCAAGAGACCCAGTACTTC. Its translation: CASSERTSVFQETQYF.

The CDR3 protein is CASAEGWRGLTDTQYF. The CDR3 DNA is TGCGCCTCAGCCGAAGGATGGCGGGGACTCACAGATACGCAGTATTTT. V gene TRBV5-1 combines with J gene TRBJ2-3; a weak D match, TRBD2 (6 bases). In germline, CDR1 is SGHRS, CDR2 YFSETQ. The length of the CDR3 is 16 residues. Trimming left V 10 bases short and J 2 bases short, with 23 bases between.